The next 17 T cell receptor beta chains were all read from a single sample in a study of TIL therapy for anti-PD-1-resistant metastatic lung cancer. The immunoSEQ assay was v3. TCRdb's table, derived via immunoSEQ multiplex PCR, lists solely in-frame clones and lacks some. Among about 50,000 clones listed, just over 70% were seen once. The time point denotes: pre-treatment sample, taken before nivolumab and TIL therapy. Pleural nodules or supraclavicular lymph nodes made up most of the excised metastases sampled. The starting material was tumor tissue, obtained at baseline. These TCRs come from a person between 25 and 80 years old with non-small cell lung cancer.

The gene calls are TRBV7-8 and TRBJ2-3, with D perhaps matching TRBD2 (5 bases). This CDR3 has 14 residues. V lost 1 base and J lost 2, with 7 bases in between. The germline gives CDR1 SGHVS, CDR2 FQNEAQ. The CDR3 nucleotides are TGTGCCAGCAGCTTAGGAGGGAACACAGATACGCAGTATTTT. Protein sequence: CASSLGGNTDTQYF. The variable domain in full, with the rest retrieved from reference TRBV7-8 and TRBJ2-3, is GAGVSQSPRYKVAKRGQDVALRCDPISGHVSLFWYQQALGQGPEFLTYFQNEAQLDKSGLPSDRFFAERPEGSVSTLKIQRTQQEDSAVYLCASSLGGNTDTQYFGPGTRLTVL.

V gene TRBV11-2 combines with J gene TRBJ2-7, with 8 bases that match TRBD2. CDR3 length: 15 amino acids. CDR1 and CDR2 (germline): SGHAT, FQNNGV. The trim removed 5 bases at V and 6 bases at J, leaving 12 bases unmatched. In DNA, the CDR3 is TGTGCCAGCAGCCCCCAACGGGCTAGCGGGCTCGAGCAGTACTTC. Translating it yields CASSPQRASGLEQYF.

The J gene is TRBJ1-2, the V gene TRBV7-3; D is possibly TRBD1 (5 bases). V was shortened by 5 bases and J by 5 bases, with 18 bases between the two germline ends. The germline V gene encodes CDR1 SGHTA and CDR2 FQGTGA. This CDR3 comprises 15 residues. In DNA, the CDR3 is TGTGCCAGCAGCGTCGTGGGGGGGGTTGGGTATGGCTACACCTTC. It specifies CASSVVGGVGYGYTF.

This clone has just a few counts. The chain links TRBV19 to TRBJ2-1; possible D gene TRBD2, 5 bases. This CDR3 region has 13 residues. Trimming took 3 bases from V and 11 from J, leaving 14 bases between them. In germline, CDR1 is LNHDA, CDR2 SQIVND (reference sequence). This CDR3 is CASSIGRDSKQFF. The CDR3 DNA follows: TGTGCCAGTAGTATTGGGAGAGACTCTAAGCAGTTCTTC.

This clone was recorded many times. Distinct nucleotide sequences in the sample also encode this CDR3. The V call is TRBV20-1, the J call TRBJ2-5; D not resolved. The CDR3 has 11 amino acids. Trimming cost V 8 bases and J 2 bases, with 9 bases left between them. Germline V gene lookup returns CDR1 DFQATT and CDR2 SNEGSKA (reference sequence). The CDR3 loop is CSTTPQETQYF. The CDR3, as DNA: TGCAGTACGACACCGCAAGAGACCCAGTACTTC.

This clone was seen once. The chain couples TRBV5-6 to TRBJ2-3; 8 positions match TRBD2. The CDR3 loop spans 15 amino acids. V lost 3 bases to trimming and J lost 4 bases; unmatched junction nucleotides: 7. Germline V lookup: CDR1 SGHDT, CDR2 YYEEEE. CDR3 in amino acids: CASSSRGGRSDTQYF. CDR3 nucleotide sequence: TGTGCCAGCAGCTCTCGGGGCGGGAGGTCAGATACGCAGTATTTT.

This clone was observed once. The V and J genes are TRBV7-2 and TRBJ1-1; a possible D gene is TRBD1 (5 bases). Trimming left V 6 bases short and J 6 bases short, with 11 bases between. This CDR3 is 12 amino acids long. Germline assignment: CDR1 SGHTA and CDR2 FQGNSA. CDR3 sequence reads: CASRTGTSEAFF. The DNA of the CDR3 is TGTGCCAGCAGGACCGGGACGTCTGAAGCTTTCTTT.

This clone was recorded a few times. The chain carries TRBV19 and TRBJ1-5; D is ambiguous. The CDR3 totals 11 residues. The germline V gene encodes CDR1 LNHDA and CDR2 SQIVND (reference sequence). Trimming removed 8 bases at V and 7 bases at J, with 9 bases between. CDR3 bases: TGTGCCAGTGGGGAGTTCCAGCCCCAGCATTTT. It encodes CASGEFQPQHF.

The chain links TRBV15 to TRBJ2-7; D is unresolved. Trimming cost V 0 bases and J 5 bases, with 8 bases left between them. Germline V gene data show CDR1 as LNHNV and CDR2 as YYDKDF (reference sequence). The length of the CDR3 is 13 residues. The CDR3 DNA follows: TGTGCCACCAGCAGAGACTTCTCTAACGAGCAGTACTTC. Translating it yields CATSRDFSNEQYF. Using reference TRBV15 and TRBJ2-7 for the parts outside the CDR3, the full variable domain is DAMVIQNPRYQVTQFGKPVTLSCSQTLNHNVMYWYQQKSSQAPKLLFHYYDKDFNNEADTPDNFQSRRPNTSFCFLDIRSPGLGDTAMYLCATSRDFSNEQYFGPGTRLTVT.

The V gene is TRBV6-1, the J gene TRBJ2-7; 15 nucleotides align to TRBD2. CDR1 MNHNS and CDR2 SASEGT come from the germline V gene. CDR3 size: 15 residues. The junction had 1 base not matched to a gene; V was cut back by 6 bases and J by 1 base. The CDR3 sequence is CASRGLAGGSYEQYF. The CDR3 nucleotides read TGTGCCAGCAGGGGACTAGCGGGAGGATCCTACGAGCAGTACTTC.

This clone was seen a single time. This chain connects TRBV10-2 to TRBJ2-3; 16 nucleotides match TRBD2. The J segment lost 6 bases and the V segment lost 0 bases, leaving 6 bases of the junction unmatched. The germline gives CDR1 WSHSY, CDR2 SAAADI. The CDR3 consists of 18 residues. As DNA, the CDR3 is TGCGCCAGCAGTGAGTCGGCGGGACTAGCGGGGGGGCTGGATACGCAGTATTTT. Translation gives CASSESAGLAGGLDTQYF.

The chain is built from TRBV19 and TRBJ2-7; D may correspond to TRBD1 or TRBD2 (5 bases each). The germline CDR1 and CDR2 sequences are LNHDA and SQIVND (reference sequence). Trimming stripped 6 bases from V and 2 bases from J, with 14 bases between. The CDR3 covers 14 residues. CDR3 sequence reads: CASRPGTGTYEQYF. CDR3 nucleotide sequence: TGTGCCAGTAGACCCGGGACCGGTACCTACGAGCAGTACTTC. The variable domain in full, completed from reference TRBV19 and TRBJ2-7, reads DGGITQSPKYLFRKEGQNVTLSCEQNLNHDAMYWYRQDPGQGLRLIYYSQIVNDFQKGDIAEGYSVSREKKESFPLTVTSAQKNPTAFYLCASRPGTGTYEQYFGPGTRLTVT.

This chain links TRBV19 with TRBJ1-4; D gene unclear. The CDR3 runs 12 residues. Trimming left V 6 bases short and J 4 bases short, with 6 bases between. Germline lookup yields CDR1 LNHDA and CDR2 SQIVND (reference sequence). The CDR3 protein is CASSSHNEKLFF. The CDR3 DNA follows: TGTGCCAGTAGCAGCCATAATGAAAAACTGTTTTTT.

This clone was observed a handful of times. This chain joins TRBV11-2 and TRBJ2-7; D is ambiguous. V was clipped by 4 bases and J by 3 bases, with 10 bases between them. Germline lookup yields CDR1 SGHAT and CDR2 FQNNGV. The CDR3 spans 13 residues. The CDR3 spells CASSSLDGYEQYF. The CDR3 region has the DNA TGTGCCAGCAGCTCCTTGGACGGCTACGAGCAGTACTTC. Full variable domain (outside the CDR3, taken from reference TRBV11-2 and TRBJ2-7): EAGVAQSPRYKIIEKRQSVAFWCNPISGHATLYWYQQILGQGPKLLIQFQNNGVVDDSQLPKDRFSAERLKGVDSTLKIQPAKLEDSAVYLCASSSLDGYEQYFGPGTRLTVT.

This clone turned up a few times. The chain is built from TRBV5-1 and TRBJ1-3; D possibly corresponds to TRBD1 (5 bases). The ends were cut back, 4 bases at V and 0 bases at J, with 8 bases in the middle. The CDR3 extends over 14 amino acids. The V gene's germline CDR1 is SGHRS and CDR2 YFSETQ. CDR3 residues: CASSPQASGNTIYF. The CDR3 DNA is TGCGCCAGCAGCCCACAGGCCTCTGGAAACACCATATATTTT.

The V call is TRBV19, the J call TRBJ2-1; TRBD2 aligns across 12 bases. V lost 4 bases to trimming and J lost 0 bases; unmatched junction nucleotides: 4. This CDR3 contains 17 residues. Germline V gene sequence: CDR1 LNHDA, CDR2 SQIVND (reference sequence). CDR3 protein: CASSRLAGGSSYNEQFF. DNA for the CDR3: TGTGCCAGTAGTAGGCTAGCGGGGGGGAGCTCCTACAATGAGCAGTTCTTC.

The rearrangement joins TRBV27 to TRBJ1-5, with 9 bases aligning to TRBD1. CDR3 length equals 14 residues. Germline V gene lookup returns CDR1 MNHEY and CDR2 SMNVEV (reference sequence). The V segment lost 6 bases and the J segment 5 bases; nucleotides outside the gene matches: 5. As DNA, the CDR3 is TGTGCCAGCAGGGCAACAGGGGGCTATCAGCCCCAGCATTTT. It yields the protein CASRATGGYQPQHF.